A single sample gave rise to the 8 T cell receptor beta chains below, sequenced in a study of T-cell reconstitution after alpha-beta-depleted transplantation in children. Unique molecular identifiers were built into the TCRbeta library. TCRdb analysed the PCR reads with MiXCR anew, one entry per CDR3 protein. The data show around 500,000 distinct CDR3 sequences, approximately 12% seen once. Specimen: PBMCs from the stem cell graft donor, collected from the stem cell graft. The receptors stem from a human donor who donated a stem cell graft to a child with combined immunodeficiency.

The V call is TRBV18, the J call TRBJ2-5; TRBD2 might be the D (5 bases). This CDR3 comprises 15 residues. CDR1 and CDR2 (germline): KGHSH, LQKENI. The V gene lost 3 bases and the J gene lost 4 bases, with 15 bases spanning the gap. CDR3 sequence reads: CASSPLGDPIETQYF. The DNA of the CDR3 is TGTGCCAGCTCACCCCTCGGGGATCCGATAGAGACCCAGTACTTC.

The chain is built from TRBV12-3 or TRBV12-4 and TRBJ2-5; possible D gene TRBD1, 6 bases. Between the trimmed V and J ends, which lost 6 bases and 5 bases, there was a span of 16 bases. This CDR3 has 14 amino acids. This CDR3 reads CASSIQGTRETQYF. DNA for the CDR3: TGTGCCAGCAGCATACAGGGAACGAGGGAGACCCAGTACTTC.

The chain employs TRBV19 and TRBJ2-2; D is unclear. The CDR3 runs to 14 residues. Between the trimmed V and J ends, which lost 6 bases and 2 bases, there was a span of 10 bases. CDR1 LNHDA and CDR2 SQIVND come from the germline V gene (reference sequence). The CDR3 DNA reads TGTGCCAGTAGGATAAGGGTTAACACCGGGGAGCTGTTTTTT. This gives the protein CASRIRVNTGELFF.

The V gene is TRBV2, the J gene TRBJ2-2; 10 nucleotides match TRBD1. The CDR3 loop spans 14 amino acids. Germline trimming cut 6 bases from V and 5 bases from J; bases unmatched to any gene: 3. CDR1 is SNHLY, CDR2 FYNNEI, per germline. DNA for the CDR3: TGTGCCAGCAGGATGGGACAGGGGACCGGGGAGCTGTTTTTT. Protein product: CASRMGQGTGELFF.

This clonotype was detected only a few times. Here the CDR3 reads CASIGGRSYEQYF. In DNA, the CDR3 is TGTGCCAGCATCGGGGGCCGATCCTACGAGCAGTACTTC. V usage is TRBV2 and J usage is TRBJ2-7; D possibly uses TRBD1 or TRBD2 (6 bases each). CDR3 length equals 13 residues. The V end lost 7 bases, the J end lost 1 base, and 11 bases lay between the germline ends. The V gene's germline CDR1 is SNHLY and CDR2 FYNNEI. The full variable domain, rest sourced from reference TRBV2 and TRBJ2-7, is EPEVTQTPSHQVTQMGQEVILRCVPISNHLYFYWYRQILGQKVEFLVSFYNNEISEKSEIFDDQFSVERPDGSNFTLKIRSTKLEDSAMYFCASIGGRSYEQYFGPGTRLTVT.

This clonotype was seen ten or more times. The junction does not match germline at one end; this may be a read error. For the CDR3, the DNA is TGCAGCGTCCTGGAGCCGGGACAGGTAAATTTC. It codes for CSVLEPGQVNF. The chain employs TRBV29-1 and TRBJ2-1; 8 bases align to TRBD1. The CDR3 extends over 11 amino acids. Germline V gives CDR1 SQVTM, CDR2 ANQGSEA.

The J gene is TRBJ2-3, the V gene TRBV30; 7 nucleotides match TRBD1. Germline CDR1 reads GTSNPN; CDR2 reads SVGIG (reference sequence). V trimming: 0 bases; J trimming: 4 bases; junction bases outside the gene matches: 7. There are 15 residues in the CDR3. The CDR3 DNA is TGTGCCTGGAGTGTACCACAGGGGTTCCCAGATACGCAGTATTTT. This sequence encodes CAWSVPQGFPDTQYF.

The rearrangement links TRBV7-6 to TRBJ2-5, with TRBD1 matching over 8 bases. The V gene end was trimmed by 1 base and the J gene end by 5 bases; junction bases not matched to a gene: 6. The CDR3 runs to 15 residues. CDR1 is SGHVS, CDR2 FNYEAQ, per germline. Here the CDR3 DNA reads TGTGCCAGCAGCTTAGGGACAGGGAGTTGGGAGACCCAGTACTTC. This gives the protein CASSLGTGSWETQYF.